This passage covers 20 T cell receptor beta chains from one sample sequenced in a study of CD8 T cells in Susac syndrome. It was with random hexamers that roughly 0.45 to 1 ug RNA was reverse transcribed. TCRdb passed the immunoSEQ multiplex PCR reads through MiXCR, listing each CDR3 protein once. The repertoire has around 190,000 distinct CDR3 sequences, approximately 93% of them found once; the top ten carry approximately 0.1%. The sample was CD4+ T cells from PBMCs. The receptors derive from a human donor in good health.

V gene TRBV19 combines with J gene TRBJ2-6; the D is unclear. The V gene lost 5 bases and the J gene lost 4 bases, with 9 bases spanning the gap. The V gene's germline CDR1 is LNHDA and CDR2 SQIVND (reference sequence). The CDR3 covers 14 residues. The CDR3 sequence: CASSFQRGANVLTF. CDR3 DNA sequence: TGTGCCAGTAGTTTTCAACGGGGGGCCAACGTCCTGACTTTC.

V usage is TRBV20-1 and J usage is TRBJ2-5; D remains ambiguous. Germline loops: CDR1 DFQATT, CDR2 SNEGSKA (reference sequence). The CDR3 sequence is 13 residues long. V was pared by 5 bases and J by 5 bases, with 15 bases between. Written as DNA, the CDR3 is TGCAGTGCTTTGGTAGGGTTAAGGGAGACCCAGTACTTC. Translating gives CSALVGLRETQYF.

This chain links TRBV5-1 with TRBJ2-5; 7 nucleotides align to TRBD1. This CDR3 contains 14 residues. The trim removed 0 bases at V and 5 bases at J, leaving 4 bases unmatched. Looked up from germline, CDR1 is SGHRS and CDR2 is YFSETQ. CDR3 sequence reads: CASSLADREETQYF. The CDR3 nucleotides are TGCGCCAGCAGCTTGGCCGACAGGGAGGAGACCCAGTACTTC.

This rearrangement joins TRBV29-1 to TRBJ1-2, with D possibly matching TRBD1 (5 bases). The CDR3 covers 11 residues. The ends were cut back, 4 bases at V and 6 bases at J, with 9 bases in the middle. CDR1 and CDR2 from the germline V gene are SQVTM and ANQGSEA. The CDR3 here is CSVGGGHGYTF. The DNA of the CDR3 is TGCAGCGTTGGTGGGGGTCATGGCTACACCTTC. The whole variable domain, filled in from reference TRBV29-1 and TRBJ1-2, reads SAVISQKPSRDICQRGTSLTIQCQVDSQVTMMFWYRQQPGQSLTLIATANQGSEATYESGFVIDKFPISRPNLTFSTLTVSNMSPEDSSIYLCSVGGGHGYTFGSGTRLTVV.

This clonotype was seen a single time. The rearrangement uses TRBV2 and TRBJ1-4, with D tentatively TRBD1 (5 bases). Trimming shortened V by 7 bases and J by 8 bases, and 17 bases separated the two germline ends. CDR1 and CDR2 from the germline V gene are SNHLY and FYNNEI. CDR3 length equals 14 residues. The CDR3 coding sequence is TGTGCCAGCAAGAGGACGGCGCGGGGGGAAAAACTGTTTTTT. Encoded protein: CASKRTARGEKLFF.

Only a few counts were recorded for this clonotype. The chain couples TRBV29-1 to TRBJ2-5; possible D gene TRBD2, 5 bases. V dropped 0 bases and J dropped 6 bases, with 8 bases sitting between them. This CDR3 is 12 amino acids long. Looked up from germline, CDR1 is SQVTM and CDR2 is ANQGSEA. CDR3 sequence reads: CSVEDGEKTQYF. The CDR3 DNA reads TGCAGCGTTGAAGACGGGGAAAAGACCCAGTACTTC.

The CDR3 region is CSAPRLAGDTGELFF. Written as DNA, the CDR3 is TGCAGTGCTCCCCGACTAGCGGGGGACACCGGGGAGCTGTTTTTT. The chain uses TRBV20-1 and TRBJ2-2; 12 nucleotides agree with TRBD2. This CDR3 contains 15 residues. The trim removed 5 bases at V and 3 bases at J, leaving 4 bases unmatched. In germline, CDR1 is DFQATT, CDR2 SNEGSKA (reference sequence).

This clonotype was seen just once. The chain has TRBV6-1 and TRBJ2-5; tentatively, D is TRBD2 (6 bases). Germline V lookup: CDR1 MNHNS, CDR2 SASEGT. CDR3 length: 14 amino acids. V lost 7 bases and J 4 bases, leaving 16 bases between the germline ends. The CDR3 DNA reads TGTGCCAGCAACCCCGGGAGTTTAGCAGAGACCCAGTACTTC. Protein product: CASNPGSLAETQYF.

The chain joins TRBV6-1 to TRBJ2-1; 10 bases line up with TRBD2. The CDR3 is 15 residues long. Germline V CDR1 and CDR2: MNHNS, SASEGT. V trimming: 7 bases; J trimming: 3 bases; junction bases outside the gene matches: 6. Here the CDR3 reads CASTFSGGFYNEQFF. The CDR3 nucleotides are TGTGCCAGCACTTTTAGCGGGGGGTTCTACAATGAGCAGTTCTTC.

The gene calls are TRBV7-9 and TRBJ1-5; 7 nucleotides align to TRBD1. This CDR3 is 15 amino acids long. The trim removed 5 bases at V and 4 bases at J, leaving 8 bases unmatched. In germline, CDR1 is SEHNR, CDR2 FQNEAQ (reference sequence). The chain's CDR3 is CASSPTDRDNQPQHF. CDR3 nucleotides: TGTGCCAGCAGCCCTACCGACAGGGATAATCAGCCCCAGCATTTT.

This chain connects TRBV9 to TRBJ1-2, with D perhaps matching TRBD1 (6 bases). The CDR3 sequence is 14 residues long. Trimming cost V 3 bases and J 4 bases, with 13 bases left between them. CDR1 is SGDLS and CDR2 is YYNGEE in the germline V gene. CDR3 sequence reads: CASSARGQIYGYTF. CDR3 coding DNA: TGTGCCAGCAGCGCCCGAGGACAGATCTATGGCTACACCTTC.

The V and J genes are TRBV4-2 and TRBJ2-3; TRBD1 agrees at 8 bases. Trimming cost V 0 bases and J 3 bases; bases outside gene matches: 5. In germline, CDR1 is LGHNA, CDR2 YNFKEQ. The CDR3 has 16 residues. CDR3 amino acids: CASSQEGDRGTDTQYF. The CDR3 coding sequence is TGTGCCAGCAGCCAAGAGGGCGACAGGGGTACAGATACGCAGTATTTT.

The V gene is TRBV9, the J gene TRBJ1-2, with TRBD1 matching over 8 bases. The CDR3 has 17 amino acids. The trim removed 3 bases at V and 0 bases at J, leaving 10 bases unmatched. Germline V gives CDR1 SGDLS, CDR2 YYNGEE. As DNA, the CDR3 is TGTGCCAGCAGCGCGACCCGGGACAGGAATACTAACTATGGCTACACCTTC. It is translated as CASSATRDRNTNYGYTF.

This clonotype was counted a few times. The rearrangement joins TRBV7-3 to TRBJ2-5, with 8 bases fitting TRBD2. Looked up from germline, CDR1 is SGHTA and CDR2 is FQGTGA. The CDR3 totals 13 residues. The J segment lost 2 bases and the V segment lost 5 bases, leaving 1 base of the junction unmatched. The CDR3 DNA reads as TGTGCCAGCAGCCGCGGGGGGCAAGAGACCCAGTACTTC. It specifies CASSRGGQETQYF.

This clonotype came up once. J is TRBJ1-6 and V is TRBV20-1; 7 bases fit TRBD1. V trimming: 1 base; J trimming: 7 bases; junction bases outside the gene matches: 7. Germline V CDR1 and CDR2: DFQATT, SNEGSKA (reference sequence). This CDR3 comprises 15 residues. The CDR3, as DNA: TGCAGTGCTAGAGGAGACAGGGCAGGGAATTCACCCCTCCACTTT. Translation: CSARGDRAGNSPLHF.

This clonotype was seen a single time. The chain employs TRBV19 and TRBJ1-5; TRBD1 might be the D (5 bases). The CDR3 consists of 15 residues. Germline-derived CDR1 and CDR2 are LNHDA and SQIVND (reference sequence). Trimming took 3 bases from V and 2 from J, leaving 11 bases between them. The CDR3 reads CASSITWGGNQPQHF. The DNA of the CDR3 is TGTGCCAGTAGTATTACCTGGGGGGGCAATCAGCCCCAGCATTTT.

This chain connects TRBV5-1 to TRBJ1-2, with D maybe TRBD1 (5 bases). V lost 0 bases and J 5 bases, leaving 17 bases between the germline ends. Germline-derived CDR1 and CDR2 are SGHRS and YFSETQ. CDR3 length: 16 residues. CDR3 in DNA: TGCGCCAGCAGCTTGGGTCAGGGACGGATTTTATATGGCTACACCTTC. Translated, it gives CASSLGQGRILYGYTF.

This chain joins TRBV5-4 and TRBJ2-6, with 9 nucleotides matching TRBD1. Germline V gene sequence: CDR1 SGHNT, CDR2 YYREEE (reference sequence). This CDR3 contains 17 residues. V shed 4 bases and J 0 bases; nucleotides not matched to a gene: 5. The DNA of the CDR3 is TGTGCCAGCAGCCCCCGGGACAGGGCCTCTGGGGCCAACGTCCTGACTTTC. This sequence encodes CASSPRDRASGANVLTF.

The rearrangement joins TRBV27 to TRBJ2-3; 8 bases map to TRBD1. Germline assignment: CDR1 MNHEY and CDR2 SMNVEV (reference sequence). This CDR3 comprises 18 residues. The V gene end was trimmed by 0 bases and the J gene end by 0 bases; junction bases not matched to a gene: 8. The CDR3 sequence: CASSLSRQGLFSTDTQYF. CDR3 sequence (DNA): TGTGCCAGCAGTTTATCGAGACAGGGGTTATTTAGCACAGATACGCAGTATTTT.

The CDR3 protein is CASSVSWGERPQHF. In DNA form, the CDR3 reads TGTGCCAGCAGCGTAAGTTGGGGGGAAAGGCCCCAGCATTTT. The J gene is TRBJ1-5, the V gene TRBV9, with a tentative D call TRBD1 (5 bases). CDR3 length: 14 amino acids. Germline V gene sequence: CDR1 SGDLS, CDR2 YYNGEE. V gave up 1 base and J gave up 9 bases, with 14 bases separating them.